The 7 T cell receptor beta chains below all came from one sample that was sequenced in a study of cytomegalovirus exposure and HLA in healthy donors. Use of 60 Vbeta and 13 Jbeta primers characterized the PCR. Generated by immunoSEQ multiplex PCR, the TCRdb table keeps only in-frame clones and is missing some. Among 130,000 to 150,000 clones, 64% were seen once, and the ten largest hold 2.5% to 3.5%. The sample comprised PBMCs. The source is a woman younger than 45 in good health and CMV-seropositive.

The J gene is TRBJ2-3, the V gene TRBV27; D not certain. Between the trimmed V and J ends, which lost 4 bases and 0 bases, there was a span of 8 bases. CDR3 size: 14 residues. Germline-derived CDR1 and CDR2 are MNHEY and SMNVEV (reference sequence). DNA for the CDR3: TGTGCCAGCAGTTCCCCGACTAGCACAGATACGCAGTATTTT. Residues: CASSSPTSTDTQYF.

This clone was recorded once. The chain recombines TRBV6-1 with TRBJ1-5; tentatively, D is TRBD1 (6 bases). This CDR3 contains 14 residues. V was pared by 1 base and J by 4 bases, with 8 bases between. Germline values: CDR1 MNHNS, CDR2 SASEGT. DNA for the CDR3: TGTGCCAGCAGTGAAGGGACAGATAATCAGCCCCAGCATTTT. It encodes CASSEGTDNQPQHF.

A single count supports this clone. The chain carries TRBV11-3 and TRBJ1-2; D is unresolved. Germline V gene data show CDR1 as SGHNT and CDR2 as YENEEA. V lost 5 bases and J lost 1, with 11 bases in between. The CDR3 consists of 14 residues. The CDR3 DNA reads as TGTGCCAGCAGCCCGAGGATGAGTAACTATGGCTACACCTTC. It is translated as CASSPRMSNYGYTF.

The V gene is TRBV5-5, the J gene TRBJ2-2; TRBD1 is a possible D gene (5 bases). The CDR3 sequence is 16 residues long. Germline V lookup: CDR1 SGHKS, CDR2 YYEKEE (reference sequence). The germline V and J ends were trimmed by 4 bases and 2 bases, with 15 bases remaining between them. The CDR3 DNA reads TGTGCCAGCAGCCCCGTTGGGGCAGTTAACACCGGGGAGCTGTTTTTT. Amino acids: CASSPVGAVNTGELFF.

DNA for the CDR3: TGCGCCAGCAGTGAGTCAAGAGGGTACAATGAGCAGTTCTTC. It encodes CASSESRGYNEQFF. The rearrangement uses TRBV10-1 and TRBJ2-1; D perhaps matches TRBD2 (5 bases). CDR1 and CDR2 (germline): WNHNN, SYGVQD (reference sequence). The CDR3 extends over 14 amino acids. Trimming stripped 0 bases from V and 4 bases from J, with 7 bases between.

The chain is built from TRBV5-4 and TRBJ2-1; 10 bases are shared with TRBD1. Germline trimming cut 4 bases from V and 6 bases from J; bases unmatched to any gene: 10. CDR3 size: 16 residues. Germline CDR1 reads SGHNT; CDR2 reads YYREEE (reference sequence). CDR3 nucleotides: TGTGCCAGCAGCACCCCTCCAGGACAGGGGGGCAATGAGCAGTTCTTC. Encoded protein: CASSTPPGQGGNEQFF.

The chain carries TRBV6-1 and TRBJ1-2; TRBD1 is a possible D gene (5 bases). Per germline, CDR1 MNHNS and CDR2 SASEGT. The CDR3 is 16 residues long. Trimming shortened V by 2 bases and J by 6 bases, and 19 bases separated the two germline ends. For the CDR3, the DNA is TGTGCCAGCAGTGAATTCGCCGGGGCGGGAGAGGATGGCTACACCTTC. It specifies CASSEFAGAGEDGYTF.